This T cell receptor beta chain was documented in a study of naive and memory T cell subsets. This CDR3 has 16 residues. Germline lookup yields CDR1 SGHTA and CDR2 FQGNSA. Trimming pared 5 bases from V and 1 base from J, leaving 16 bases between. In this sample, this clonotype turned up a few times. Its antigen is still unknown. The study's findings and limits: There was no ground truth to check naive and memory subset results. Especially in CD8 cells, naive repertoires contained a few larger clonotypes, possibly CD45RA-re-expressing memory cells.

CD8 T cells were positively selected from what remained after CD4 positive selection. Four subsets defined by CD45RA and CD27 were sorted after CD3, CD4, CD8 and live/dead staining. Two oligonucleotides, mixed equimolar, formed the beta constant-region primer covering TRBC1 and TRBC2. Four rounds of PCR amplified the ligated cDNA using nested alpha and beta constant-region primers plus SP2. Via MiXCR, TCRdb re-called the UMI-ligation and nested PCR reads, giving one row per CDR3 protein. The sample yields about 150,000 distinct CDR3 sequences, roughly 22% seen once. Source material: naive CD4+ T cells from blood. J is TRBJ2-3 and V is TRBV7-2; D remains unclear. The source is a human donor in good health. This CDR3 reads CASSITGRAGTDTQYF. Written as DNA, the CDR3 is TGTGCCAGCAGCATAACGGGTAGGGCGGGCACAGATACGCAGTATTTT.